Listed below are T cell receptor beta chains from one sample, sequenced in a study of OX40 agonist ivuxolimab in advanced cancers. Repertoires were generated with immunoSEQ multiplex PCR, while TCRdb's copy carries only in-frame clones and drops some. The table has tens of thousands of clones, about nine tenths seen once; the top ten hold around 0.43%. This material consisted of CD4+ or CD8+ T cells sorted from blood, taken in a trial of the OX40 agonist ivuxolimab. Receptor source: an adult with an advanced solid tumor such as melanoma, head and neck, liver or kidney cancer. The CDR3 runs from the conserved cysteine through the conserved F or W. Each record gives: J gene, V gene, clone size, CDR3 length, D gene, CDR3 protein, CDR3 DNA. A D gene is named only where the DNA matches it firmly. The size field is filled for only some rows; it gives once, few, many or a size class.

>TRBJ2-7|TRBV7-2|NA|15|NA
CASGPVGVPYYEQYF
TGTGCCAGCGGGCCCGTTGGGGTGCCGTACTACGAGCAGTACTTC
>TRBJ2-7|TRBV28|NA|17|NA
CASSLNGGRDVTYEQYF
TGTGCCAGCAGTTTAAATGGAGGCCGGGATGTAACCTACGAGCAGTACTTC
>TRBJ1-6|TRBV7-9|few|13|NA
CASSLEGDLPLHF
TGTGCCAGCAGCTTAGAGGGGGACCTCCCCCTCCACTTT
>TRBJ2-1|TRBV18|NA|12|NA
CASFSAGNEQFF
TGTGCCAGCTTCAGCGCAGGCAATGAGCAGTTCTTC
>TRBJ1-5|TRBV11-3|NA|13|NA
CASSLQGNQPQHF
TGTGCCAGCAGCTTACAGGGTAATCAGCCCCAGCATTTT
>TRBJ2-1|TRBV28|NA|15|TRBD1
CASRHRDRSYNEQFF
TGTGCCAGCCGACACCGGGACAGATCCTACAATGAGCAGTTCTTC
>TRBJ2-3|TRBV15|NA|16|NA
CATSRGNTPSTDTQYF
TGTGCCACCAGCAGAGGAAACACCCCTAGCACAGATACGCAGTATTTT
>TRBJ1-2|TRBV28|once|13|NA
CASRSGQGLGYTF
TGTGCCAGCAGGTCCGGGCAGGGGTTAGGCTACACCTTC
>TRBJ2-5|TRBV5-6|NA|17|NA
CASSLAMAFKGQETQYF
TGTGCCAGCAGCTTGGCCATGGCTTTTAAGGGCCAAGAGACCCAGTACTTC
>TRBJ2-7|TRBV10-3|NA|16|TRBD2
CAIAGAGIAGVQEQYF
TGTGCCATCGCGGGGGCTGGGATAGCGGGAGTTCAGGAGCAGTACTTC
>TRBJ2-1|TRBV6-6|NA|13|TRBD1
CASSSATGSEQFF
TGTGCCAGCAGTTCAGCGACAGGGAGTGAGCAGTTCTTC
>TRBJ2-5|TRBV6-7|NA|14|NA
CASSYRGRLETQYF
TGTGCCAGCAGTTATCGAGGCCGTTTAGAGACCCAGTACTTC
>TRBJ2-3|TRBV7-2|NA|15|NA
CASSLGVAAADTQYF
TGTGCCAGCAGCTTAGGGGTAGCAGCCGCAGATACGCAGTATTTT
>TRBJ1-6|TRBV19|NA|14|NA
CASSIDHQSPHLHF
TGTGCCAGTAGTATAGATCATCAATCCCCCCACCTCCACTTT
>TRBJ2-1|TRBV18|NA|16|TRBD1
CASSPPQRQGYNEQFF
TGTGCCAGCTCACCACCGCAGAGACAGGGCTACAATGAGCAGTTCTTC
>TRBJ1-1|TRBV10-2|NA|13|NA
CASSAKGNTEAFF
TGCGCCAGCAGTGCGAAGGGAAACACTGAAGCTTTCTTT
>TRBJ2-7|TRBV11-2|NA|13|NA
CASSTDRPNEQYF
TGTGCCAGCAGCACAGACCGTCCAAACGAGCAGTACTTC
>TRBJ1-5|TRBV19|NA|17|TRBD1
CASSIPWTGGYNQPQHF
TGTGCCAGTAGTATCCCCTGGACAGGGGGTTATAATCAGCCCCAGCATTTT
>TRBJ2-3|TRBV28|NA|14|NA
CASSTGPSTDTQYF
TGTGCCAGCAGTACAGGGCCGTCCACAGATACGCAGTATTTT
>TRBJ2-1|TRBV4-2|once|15|NA
CASSQGDSGIDEQFF
TGTGCCAGCAGCCAAGGGGACTCGGGAATCGATGAGCAGTTCTTC
>TRBJ2-7|TRBV28|NA|19|TRBD2
CASSLFSGLAGGPPYEQYF
TGTGCCAGCAGTTTATTCTCGGGACTAGCGGGAGGCCCCCCCTACGAGCAGTACTTC
>TRBJ2-1|TRBV5-1|NA|16|TRBD2
CASSLELAGTYNEQFF
TGCGCCAGCAGCTTGGAGCTAGCGGGTACCTACAATGAGCAGTTCTTC
>TRBJ1-1|TRBV21-1|NA|16|NA
CASSPGGGPVNTEAFF
TGTGCCAGCAGCCCAGGCGGGGGGCCGGTGAACACTGAAGCTTTCTTT